The TCR beta chain described here comes from a study of blood T cells in healthy people across ages. Findings and caveats of the study: No one knew whether donors had CMV, which possibly confounded expanded clonotype changes.

For the second PCR, which ran for about 7 to 11 cycles, a sample-barcoded 5' primer and a J-beta primer mix were used. TCRdb recomputed calls from the 5' RACE reads with MiXCR, one row per CDR3 protein. The repertoire includes about 800,000 distinct CDR3 sequences, roughly 60% of them detected once, and around 22% sits in the top ten. As concerns this clonotype: Antigen unknown.

V was clipped by 7 bases and J by 5 bases; unmatched bases: 6. This CDR3 is 14 amino acids long. CDR1 is SQVTM, CDR2 ANQGSEA, per germline. The specimen sequenced was blood. The source is a man in his thirties or forties in good health. The chain carries TRBV29-1 and TRBJ2-5, with 14 bases fitting TRBD2. The CDR3 bases are TGCAGCGCCTTAGGGACTAGCGGGGGTGAGACCCAGTACTTC. As protein: CSALGTSGGETQYF.